This is a list of T cell receptor beta chains from one sample in a study of cytomegalovirus exposure and HLA in healthy donors. Clones were sequenced by immunoSEQ multiplex PCR, and TCRdb holds only the in-frame ones, with some missing. The sample yields about 150,000 clones, around 89% seen once. Sample: PBMCs. The receptors shown here come from a man younger than 35 in good health and CMV-seronegative. Both conserved end residues are part of each CDR3. The D gene is left open where the match is weak. Not all rows give a size; the values are once, few, many and, for expanded clones, a class.

. . TRBJ2-5 TRBV2 CASRIIAEETQYF TGTGCCAGCAGAATCATAGCGGAGGAGACCCAGTACTTC
. TRBD1 TRBJ1-6 TRBV13 CASSSRTGGSPLHF TGTGCCAGCAGCTCCCGGACAGGGGGATCACCCCTCCACTTT
. . TRBJ2-7 TRBV4-1 CASSQDVVAYEQYF TGCGCCAGCAGCCAAGATGTAGTAGCCTACGAGCAGTACTTC
. TRBD2 TRBJ2-5 TRBV29-1 CSTTRLAGEGETQYF TGCAGCACCACTAGACTAGCGGGAGAAGGAGAGACCCAGTACTTC
once TRBD1 TRBJ2-1 TRBV6-4 CASSDSSRDRVNEQFF TGTGCCAGCAGTGACTCCTCACGCGACAGGGTCAATGAGCAGTTCTTC
. TRBD2 TRBJ2-7 TRBV29-1 CSVGASGARSSYEQYF TGCAGCGTTGGAGCTAGCGGGGCCCGTAGCTCCTACGAGCAGTACTTC
few TRBD1 TRBJ1-2 TRBV6-6 CASSYSAKGQVYGYTF TGTGCCAGCAGTTACTCGGCGAAAGGACAGGTTTATGGCTACACCTTC
. TRBD2 TRBJ2-3 TRBV10-3 CAVGLAGLGNTQYF TGTGCCGTGGGTCTAGCGGGCTTGGGGAATACGCAGTATTTT
. TRBD2 TRBJ2-1 TRBV7-6 CASSQGLEGYNEQFF TGTGCCAGCAGCCAGGGACTAGAGGGCTACAATGAGCAGTTCTTC
. TRBD1 TRBJ1-6 TRBV7-2 CASSLSGQGDNSPLHF TGTGCCAGCAGCTTATCAGGACAGGGAGATAATTCACCCCTCCACTTT
. TRBD2 TRBJ2-3 TRBV6-5 CATAGLAGTDTQYF TGTGCCACCGCGGGACTAGCGGGGACAGATACGCAGTATTTT
. . TRBJ2-5 TRBV19 CASSIADYQETQYF TGTGCCAGTAGTATCGCGGACTACCAAGAGACCCAGTACTTC
. . TRBJ2-7 TRBV11-2 CASSFHGESYEQYF TGTGCCAGCAGCTTTCACGGGGAATCCTACGAGCAGTACTTC
. . TRBJ2-7 TRBV7-2 CASSLAPGDEQYF TGTGCCAGCAGCTTAGCCCCCGGGGACGAGCAGTACTTC
. TRBD2 TRBJ2-5 TRBV5-1 CASSLGGTSGQETQYF TGCGCCAGCAGCTTGGGAGGGACTAGCGGCCAAGAGACCCAGTACTTC
. . TRBJ2-3 TRBV5-6 CASSLNTPGADTQYF TGTGCCAGCAGCTTGAATACGCCGGGGGCAGATACGCAGTATTTT
. TRBD1 TRBJ1-6 TRBV2 CASSTDGNRGSYNSPLHF TGTGCCAGCAGTACCGATGGAAACAGGGGCTCCTATAATTCACCCCTCCACTTT
. . TRBJ1-3 TRBV19 CASKTGISGNTIYF TGTGCCAGTAAAACAGGGATCTCTGGAAACACCATATATTTT
. . TRBJ1-4 TRBV7-6 CASSSSNRATNEKLFF TGTGCCAGCAGCTCATCCAACAGAGCAACTAATGAAAAACTGTTTTTT
. . TRBJ2-5 TRBV4-1 CASSPRGAGVETQYF TGCGCCAGCAGCCCAAGAGGAGCAGGGGTGGAGACCCAGTACTTC
. . TRBJ1-1 TRBV28 CASSLWETEAFF TGTGCCAGCAGTTTATGGGAGACTGAAGCTTTCTTT
. TRBD1 TRBJ2-7 TRBV10-3 CAIKGTEIYEQYF TGTGCCATCAAGGGGACAGAGATCTACGAGCAGTACTTC
. TRBD1 TRBJ2-1 TRBV5-1 CASSLEQGASNEQFF TGCGCCAGCAGCTTGGAACAGGGGGCATCGAATGAGCAGTTCTTC
once TRBD2 TRBJ2-7 TRBV27 CASSSLAGASYEQYF TGTGCCAGCAGTTCACTAGCGGGGGCCTCCTACGAGCAGTACTTC
once TRBD2 TRBJ2-5 TRBV7-9 CASSFPSAGGLETQYF TGTGCCAGCAGCTTTCCCAGTGCGGGAGGGCTGGAGACCCAGTACTTC
. . TRBJ2-1 TRBV5-1 CASSFRDSSYNEQFF TGCGCCAGCAGCTTCCGGGACTCTTCCTACAATGAGCAGTTCTTC
. . TRBJ2-7 TRBV7-2 CASSLDTYEQYF TGTGCCAGCAGCTTGGACACCTACGAGCAGTACTTC
few . TRBJ1-6 TRBV2 CASSVGNEEPLHF TGTGCCAGCAGCGTCGGGAACGAGGAACCCCTCCACTTT
. TRBD1 TRBJ1-2 TRBV19 CASRPGTGGADGYTF TGTGCCAGTAGGCCGGGGACAGGGGGCGCGGATGGCTACACCTTC
. TRBD1 TRBJ1-5 TRBV28 CASSPWTGGGYQPQHF TGTGCCAGCAGTCCGTGGACAGGGGGCGGGTATCAGCCCCAGCATTTT
. TRBD1 TRBJ1-2 TRBV28 CASSSGGARGYTF TGTGCCAGCAGTTCAGGGGGCGCACGGGGCTACACCTTC
. . TRBJ2-5 TRBV6-5 CASSYSMGDGGETQYF TGTGCCAGCAGTTACTCGATGGGGGATGGGGGGGAGACCCAGTACTTC
. TRBD2 TRBJ2-3 TRBV27 CASSSSGGVDTQYF TGTGCCAGCAGTTCCAGCGGGGGAGTAGATACGCAGTATTTT
few . TRBJ1-1 TRBV2 CASSGLLTEAFF TGTGCCAGCAGTGGTCTCCTCACGGAGGCTTTCTTT
. . TRBJ1-2 TRBV6-1 CASSTGIGDYGYTF TGTGCCAGCAGCACAGGAATAGGGGACTATGGCTACACCTTC
once TRBD2 TRBJ2-1 TRBV10-1 CASSALAGVDEQFF TGCGCCAGCAGTGCACTAGCGGGAGTCGATGAGCAGTTCTTC
. TRBD2 TRBJ2-7 TRBV5-1 CASSGWASGMYEQYF TGCGCCAGCAGTGGTTGGGCTAGCGGGATGTACGAGCAGTACTTC
. TRBD1 TRBJ2-1 TRBV27 CASSLDRETYNEQFF TGTGCCAGCAGTTTGGACAGGGAGACCTACAATGAGCAGTTCTTC
. . TRBJ2-7 TRBV5-1 CASSLGQSYEQYF TGCGCCAGCAGCTTGGGACAATCCTACGAGCAGTACTTC
. TRBD1 TRBJ1-2 TRBV2 CASSDETGLGGYTF TGTGCCAGCAGTGACGAGACAGGGCTTGGGGGCTACACCTTC
. TRBD2 TRBJ2-7 TRBV19 CASSLAGVLDEQYF TGTGCCAGTTCTCTGGCGGGAGTGCTTGACGAGCAGTACTTC
. TRBD1 TRBJ1-6 TRBV18 CASSLTGQGNSPLHF TGTGCCAGCTCACTGACGGGACAGGGCAATTCACCCCTCCACTTT
. . TRBJ2-2 TRBV7-2 CASSLTTFHTGELFF TGTGCCAGCAGCCTCACTACCTTCCACACCGGGGAGCTGTTTTTT
once TRBD1 TRBJ1-2 TRBV19 CASSIQDRPYGYTF TGTGCCAGTAGTATTCAGGACAGGCCGTATGGCTACACCTTC
. . TRBJ1-1 TRBV4-1 CASSRQATLEAFF TGCGCCAGCAGTAGACAGGCAACTTTGGAAGCTTTCTTT
. . TRBJ2-7 TRBV23-1 CARAAPIGGTAAYEQYF TGCGCCAGGGCGGCGCCAATCGGAGGGACAGCCGCCTACGAGCAGTACTTC
. . TRBJ2-7 TRBV14 CASSHSLIYEQYF TGTGCCAGCAGCCACTCCTTAATCTACGAGCAGTACTTC
. . TRBJ2-7 TRBV7-9 CASSPFGDEQYF TGTGCCAGCAGCCCTTTCGGGGACGAGCAGTACTTC
. . TRBJ2-3 TRBV29-1 CSVDGSGVPVTDTQYF TGCAGCGTTGATGGGTCGGGGGTTCCAGTTACAGATACGCAGTATTTT
. . TRBJ1-2 TRBV7-2 CASSLELYGYTF TGTGCCAGCAGCTTAGAGCTCTATGGCTACACCTTC
. . TRBJ2-5 TRBV5-1 CASSSSPRETQYF TGCGCCAGCAGCTCGAGTCCGAGGGAGACCCAGTACTTC
once TRBD2 TRBJ2-3 TRBV11-2 CASSSNRLAGTDTQYF TGTGCCAGCAGCTCGAACAGACTAGCGGGAACAGATACGCAGTATTTT
. TRBD2 TRBJ2-4 TRBV19 CASRLGRQGYSSGTVQYF TGTGCCAGTAGACTCGGGAGACAGGGCTATTCTAGCGGGACCGTTCAGTACTTC
. TRBD1 TRBJ2-5 TRBV2 CASSPSTGILETQYF TGTGCCAGCAGTCCCTCGACAGGGATTTTGGAGACCCAGTACTTC